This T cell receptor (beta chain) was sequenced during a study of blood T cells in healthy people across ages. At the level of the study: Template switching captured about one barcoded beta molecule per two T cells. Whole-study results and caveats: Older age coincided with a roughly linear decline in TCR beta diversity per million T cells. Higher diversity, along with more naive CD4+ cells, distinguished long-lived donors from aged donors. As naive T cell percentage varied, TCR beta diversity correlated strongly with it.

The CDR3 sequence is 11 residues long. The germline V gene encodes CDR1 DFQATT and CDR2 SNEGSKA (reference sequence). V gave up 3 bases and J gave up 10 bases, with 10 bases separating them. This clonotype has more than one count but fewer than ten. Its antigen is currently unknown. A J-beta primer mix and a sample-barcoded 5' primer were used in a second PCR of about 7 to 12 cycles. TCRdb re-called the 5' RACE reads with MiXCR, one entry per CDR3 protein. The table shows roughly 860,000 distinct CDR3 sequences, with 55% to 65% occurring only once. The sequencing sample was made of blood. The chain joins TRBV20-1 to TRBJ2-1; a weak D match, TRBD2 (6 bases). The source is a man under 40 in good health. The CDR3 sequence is CSASAGWEQFF. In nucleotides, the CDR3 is TGCAGTGCTAGTGCGGGATGGGAGCAGTTCTTC.